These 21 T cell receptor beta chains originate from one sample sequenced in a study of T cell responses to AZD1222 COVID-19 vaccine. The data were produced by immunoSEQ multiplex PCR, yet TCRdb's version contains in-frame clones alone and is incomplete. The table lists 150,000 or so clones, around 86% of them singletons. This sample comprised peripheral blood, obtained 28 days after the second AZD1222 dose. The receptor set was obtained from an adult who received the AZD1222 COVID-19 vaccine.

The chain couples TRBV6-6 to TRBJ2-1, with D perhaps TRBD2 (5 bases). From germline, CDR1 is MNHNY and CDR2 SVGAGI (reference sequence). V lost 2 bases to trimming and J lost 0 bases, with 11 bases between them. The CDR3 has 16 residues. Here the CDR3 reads CASSYAAGGSYNEQFF. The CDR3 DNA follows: TGTGCCAGCAGTTACGCCGCGGGCGGCTCCTACAATGAGCAGTTCTTC.

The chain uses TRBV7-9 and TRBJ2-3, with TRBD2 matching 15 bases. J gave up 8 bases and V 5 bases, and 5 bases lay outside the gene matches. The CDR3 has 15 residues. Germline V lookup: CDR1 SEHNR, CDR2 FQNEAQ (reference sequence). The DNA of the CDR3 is TGTGCCAGCAGCACGGGACTAGCGGGAGGATCTACGCAGTATTTT. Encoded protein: CASSTGLAGGSTQYF.

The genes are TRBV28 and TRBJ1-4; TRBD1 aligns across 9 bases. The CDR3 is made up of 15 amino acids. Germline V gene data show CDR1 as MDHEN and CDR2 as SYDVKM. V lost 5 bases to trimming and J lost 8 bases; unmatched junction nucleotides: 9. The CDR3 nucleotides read TGTGCCAGCAGTAGGACAGGGGTTGGAGGCGAAAAACTGTTTTTT. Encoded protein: CASSRTGVGGEKLFF.

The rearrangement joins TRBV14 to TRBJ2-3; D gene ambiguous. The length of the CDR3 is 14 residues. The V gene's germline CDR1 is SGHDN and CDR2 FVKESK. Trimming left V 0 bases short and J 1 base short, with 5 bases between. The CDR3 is CASSQDLRTDTQYF. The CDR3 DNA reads TGTGCCAGCAGCCAAGACCTCCGCACAGATACGCAGTATTTT.

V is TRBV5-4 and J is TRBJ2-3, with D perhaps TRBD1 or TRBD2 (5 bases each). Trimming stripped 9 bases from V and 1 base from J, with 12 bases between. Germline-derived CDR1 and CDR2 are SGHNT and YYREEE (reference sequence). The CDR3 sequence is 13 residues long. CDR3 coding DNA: TGTGCCACCAAACGAGGGGGCACAGATACGCAGTATTTT. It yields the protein CATKRGGTDTQYF.

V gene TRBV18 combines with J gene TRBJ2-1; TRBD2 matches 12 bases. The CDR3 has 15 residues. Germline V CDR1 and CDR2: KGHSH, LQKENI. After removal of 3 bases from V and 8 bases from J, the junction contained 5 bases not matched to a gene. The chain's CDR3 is CASSPLLAGGDEQFF. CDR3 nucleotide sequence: TGTGCCAGCTCACCCCTCCTAGCGGGGGGGGATGAGCAGTTCTTC.

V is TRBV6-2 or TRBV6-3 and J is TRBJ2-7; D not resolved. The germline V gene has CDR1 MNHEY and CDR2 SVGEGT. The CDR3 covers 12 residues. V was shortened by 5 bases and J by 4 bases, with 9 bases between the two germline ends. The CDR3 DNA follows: TGTGCCAGCAGTCAAACTGGATACGAGCAGTACTTC. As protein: CASSQTGYEQYF.

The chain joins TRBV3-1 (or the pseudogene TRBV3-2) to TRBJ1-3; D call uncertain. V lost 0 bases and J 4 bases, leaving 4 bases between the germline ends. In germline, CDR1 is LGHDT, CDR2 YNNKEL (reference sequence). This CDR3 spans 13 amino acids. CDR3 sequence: CASSQDLGNTIYF. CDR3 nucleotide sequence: TGTGCCAGCAGCCAAGATCTGGGAAACACCATATATTTT.

CDR3 region: CSASFHNEQFF. CDR3 DNA: TGCAGTGCTAGCTTTCACAATGAGCAGTTCTTC. The rearrangement uses TRBV20-1 and TRBJ2-1; the D is unclear. Per the germline V gene, CDR1 is DFQATT and CDR2 is SNEGSKA (reference sequence). Between the trimmed V and J ends, which lost 3 bases and 5 bases, there was a span of 5 bases. CDR3 length: 11 amino acids.

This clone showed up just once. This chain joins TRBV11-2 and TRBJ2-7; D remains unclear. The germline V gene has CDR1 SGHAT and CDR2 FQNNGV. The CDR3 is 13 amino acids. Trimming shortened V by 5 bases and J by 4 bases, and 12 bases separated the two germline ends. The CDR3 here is CASSLRFGYEQYF. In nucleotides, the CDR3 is TGTGCCAGCAGCCTCCGTTTCGGGTACGAGCAGTACTTC.

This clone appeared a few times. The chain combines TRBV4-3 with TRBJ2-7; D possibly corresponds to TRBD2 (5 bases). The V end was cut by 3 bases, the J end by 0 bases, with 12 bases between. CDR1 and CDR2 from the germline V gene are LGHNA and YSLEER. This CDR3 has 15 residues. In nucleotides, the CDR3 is TGCGCCAGCAGCCAGTTAACCGGGGTCTCCTACGAGCAGTACTTC. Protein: CASSQLTGVSYEQYF.

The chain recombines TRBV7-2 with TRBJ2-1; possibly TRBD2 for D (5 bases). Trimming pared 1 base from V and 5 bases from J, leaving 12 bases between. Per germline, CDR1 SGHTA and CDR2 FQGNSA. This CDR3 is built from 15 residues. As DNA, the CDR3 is TGTGCCAGCAGCTTAGTGGGCAGCGGCCACAATGAGCAGTTCTTC. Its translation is CASSLVGSGHNEQFF.

The CDR3 loop reads CASRLHNEQFF. CDR3 nucleotide sequence: TGTGCCAGCAGGCTCCACAATGAGCAGTTCTTC. The J gene is TRBJ2-1, the V gene TRBV11-2; no reliable D call. V was cut by 6 bases and J by 5 bases, with 5 bases left in between. The CDR3 has 11 residues. The germline CDR1 and CDR2 sequences are SGHAT and FQNNGV. The full variable domain, completed using reference TRBV11-2 and TRBJ2-1, is EAGVAQSPRYKIIEKRQSVAFWCNPISGHATLYWYQQILGQGPKLLIQFQNNGVVDDSQLPKDRFSAERLKGVDSTLKIQPAKLEDSAVYLCASRLHNEQFFGPGTRLTVL.

In DNA form, the CDR3 reads TGCGCCACCAGGATTAGCTCCTACAATGAGCAGTTCTTC. This sequence encodes CATRISSYNEQFF. This sequence joins TRBV10-1 and TRBJ2-1; D not certain. Deletions cut 10 bases from V and 0 bases from J, with 10 bases between. The CDR3 has 13 amino acids. Germline V gene lookup returns CDR1 WNHNN and CDR2 SYGVQD (reference sequence).

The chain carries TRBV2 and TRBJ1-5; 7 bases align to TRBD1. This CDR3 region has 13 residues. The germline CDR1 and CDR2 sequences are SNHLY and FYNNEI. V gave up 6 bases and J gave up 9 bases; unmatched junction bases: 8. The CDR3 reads CASSQDRERPQHF. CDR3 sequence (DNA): TGTGCCAGCAGCCAAGACAGGGAAAGGCCCCAGCATTTT.

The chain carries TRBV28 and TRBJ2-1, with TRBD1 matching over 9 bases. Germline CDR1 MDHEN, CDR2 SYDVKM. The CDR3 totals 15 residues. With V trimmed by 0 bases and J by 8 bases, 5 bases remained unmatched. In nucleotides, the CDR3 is TGTGCCAGCAGTTTATGGGGACAGGGTGGGGATGAGCAGTTCTTC. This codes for CASSLWGQGGDEQFF.

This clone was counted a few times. The CDR3 coding sequence is TGCGCCAGCAGCTCCGGGTCCACTCTATTCAATGAGCAGTTCTTC. Protein product: CASSSGSTLFNEQFF. The chain joins TRBV5-1 to TRBJ2-1; D unresolved. CDR1 and CDR2 from the germline V gene are SGHRS and YFSETQ. With 3 bases removed from V and 6 bases from J, the gap between germline ends came to 16 bases. This CDR3 has 15 residues. Together with reference TRBV5-1 and TRBJ2-1, the CDR3 gives the full variable domain: KAGVTQTPRYLIKTRGQQVTLSCSPISGHRSVSWYQQTPGQGLQFLFEYFSETQRNKGNFPGRFSGRQFSNSRSEMNVSTLELGDSALYLCASSSGSTLFNEQFFGPGTRLTVL.

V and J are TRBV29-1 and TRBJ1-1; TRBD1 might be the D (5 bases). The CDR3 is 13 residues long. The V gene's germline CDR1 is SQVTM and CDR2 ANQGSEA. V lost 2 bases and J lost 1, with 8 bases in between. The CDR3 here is CSVERRANTEAFF. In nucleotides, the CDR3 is TGCAGCGTTGAACGCAGGGCGAACACTGAAGCTTTCTTT.

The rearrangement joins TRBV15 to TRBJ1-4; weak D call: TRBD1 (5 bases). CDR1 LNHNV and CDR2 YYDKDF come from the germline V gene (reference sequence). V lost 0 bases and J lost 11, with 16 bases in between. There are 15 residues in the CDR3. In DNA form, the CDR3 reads TGTGCCACCAGCAGAGATGGGGGGGAATTCGTGAAACTGTTTTTT. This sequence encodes CATSRDGGEFVKLFF. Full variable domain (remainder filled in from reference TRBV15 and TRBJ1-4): DAMVIQNPRYQVTQFGKPVTLSCSQTLNHNVMYWYQQKSSQAPKLLFHYYDKDFNNEADTPDNFQSRRPNTSFCFLDIRSPGLGDTAMYLCATSRDGGEFVKLFFGSGTQLSVL.

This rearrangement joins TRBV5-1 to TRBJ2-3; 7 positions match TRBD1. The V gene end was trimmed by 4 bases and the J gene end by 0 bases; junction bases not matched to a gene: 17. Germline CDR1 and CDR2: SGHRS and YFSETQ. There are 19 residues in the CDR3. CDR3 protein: CASSLQLPPGTASTDTQYF. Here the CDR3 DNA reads TGCGCCAGCAGCCTACAACTTCCTCCGGGGACAGCTAGCACAGATACGCAGTATTTT.

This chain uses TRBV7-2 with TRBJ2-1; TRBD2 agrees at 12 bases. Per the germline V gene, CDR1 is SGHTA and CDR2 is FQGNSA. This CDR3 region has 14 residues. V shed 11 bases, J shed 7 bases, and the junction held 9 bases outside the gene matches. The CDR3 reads CASGASGRGNEQFF. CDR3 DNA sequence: TGTGCCTCGGGGGCTAGCGGGAGGGGTAATGAGCAGTTCTTC.